These 13 T cell receptor beta chains were all obtained from the same sample, sequenced in a study of OX40 agonist ivuxolimab in advanced cancers. Assay used: immunoSEQ multiplex PCR; TCRdb lists only in-frame clones, some missing. The sample holds some 70,000 clones; less than 90% are singletons and the top ten take 0.8% to 1.3%. The sequencing used CD4+ or CD8+ T cells sorted from blood, collected in a trial of the OX40 agonist ivuxolimab. The receptors shown here come from an adult with an advanced solid tumor such as melanoma, head and neck, liver or kidney cancer.

V usage is TRBV18 and J usage is TRBJ2-7; D unclear. Germline CDR1 KGHSH, CDR2 LQKENI. With 0 bases removed from V and 4 bases from J, the gap between germline ends came to 10 bases. The CDR3 loop spans 14 amino acids. The CDR3 loop reads CASSPPVVNYEQYF. As DNA, the CDR3 is TGTGCCAGCTCACCACCCGTCGTAAATTACGAGCAGTACTTC.

J is TRBJ2-1 and V is TRBV30; 13 bases agree with TRBD2. V gave up 1 base and J gave up 0 bases; unmatched junction bases: 3. The V gene's germline CDR1 is GTSNPN and CDR2 SVGIG (reference sequence). The CDR3 contains 17 residues. The CDR3 region is CAWSGTSGGNSYNEQFF. DNA of the CDR3: TGTGCCTGGAGTGGGACTAGCGGGGGCAACTCCTACAATGAGCAGTTCTTC.

The chain couples TRBV10-3 to TRBJ2-2; tentatively, D is TRBD1 (6 bases). The CDR3 has 14 amino acids. Germline values: CDR1 ENHRY, CDR2 SYGVKD. Trimming took 6 bases from V and 9 from J, leaving 17 bases between them. CDR3 sequence reads: CAISSRDTGRELFF. CDR3 in DNA: TGTGCCATCAGCTCCCGGGACACGGGCCGGGAGCTGTTTTTT.

The J gene is TRBJ2-7, the V gene TRBV6-1, with D unresolved. Deletions cut 3 bases from V and 3 bases from J, with 18 bases between. The germline V gene encodes CDR1 MNHNS and CDR2 SASEGT. CDR3 length equals 16 residues. This chain's CDR3 is CASSESHGRSYYEQYF. CDR3 nucleotide sequence: TGTGCCAGCAGTGAGTCTCACGGACGGAGTTACTACGAGCAGTACTTC.

This rearrangement joins TRBV5-3 to TRBJ1-2; TRBD1 agrees at 9 bases. TRBV5-3 is an ORF, with its function uncertain. The V gene end was trimmed by 1 base and the J gene end by 3 bases; junction bases not matched to a gene: 4. The CDR3 length is 15 residues. CDR3 coding DNA: TGTGCCAGAAGCTTGCGACAGGGGGGGTACTATGGCTACACCTTC. Protein product: CARSLRQGGYYGYTF.

The chain carries TRBV7-2 and TRBJ2-7; D not resolved. CDR3 size: 13 residues. The V and J ends lost 1 base and 5 bases respectively, with 9 bases between them. Germline V gene lookup returns CDR1 SGHTA and CDR2 FQGNSA. The CDR3 is CASSLVNKHEQYF. The CDR3 coding sequence is TGTGCCAGCAGCTTAGTGAACAAGCACGAGCAGTACTTC.

The chain joins TRBV11-1 to TRBJ2-1; D gene ambiguous. This CDR3 has 13 amino acids. Germline CDR1 is SGHAT and CDR2 is FQDESV (reference sequence). V lost 2 bases, J lost 10 bases, and 12 bases lay in between. CDR3 nucleotide sequence: TGTGCCAGCAGCTTATCTAGGTTGGACGAGCAGTTCTTC. Amino acids: CASSLSRLDEQFF. Full variable domain (remainder filled in from reference TRBV11-1 and TRBJ2-1): EAEVAQSPRYKITEKSQAVAFWCDPISGHATLYWYRQILGQGPELLVQFQDESVVDDSQLPKDRFSAERLKGVDSTLKIQPAELGDSAMYLCASSLSRLDEQFFGPGTRLTVL.

The chain couples TRBV9 to TRBJ2-5; no firm D call. V lost 0 bases, J lost 1 base, and 4 bases lay in between. The V gene's germline CDR1 is SGDLS and CDR2 YYNGEE. The CDR3 sequence is 13 residues long. CDR3 nucleotide sequence: TGTGCCAGCAGCGTAGGCCTCCAAGAGACCCAGTACTTC. It is translated as CASSVGLQETQYF.

The CDR3 DNA follows: TGCAGTGCTAGAGGCGAGCAGTACTTC. Protein: CSARGEQYF. The chain combines TRBV20-1 with TRBJ2-7; no clear D gene. V was pared by 1 base and J by 6 bases, with 1 base between. The CDR3 runs 9 residues. Looked up from germline, CDR1 is DFQATT and CDR2 is SNEGSKA (reference sequence).

V and J are TRBV6-4 and TRBJ1-2; D not resolved. The CDR3 is 17 residues long. CDR1 and CDR2 from the germline V gene are MRHNA and SNTAGT. With 2 bases removed from V and 3 bases from J, the gap between germline ends came to 19 bases. In nucleotides, the CDR3 is TGTGCCAGCAGTGACCCTCGGTTATGGGGTTCTCACTATGGCTACACCTTC. It specifies CASSDPRLWGSHYGYTF.

Only a few counts were recorded for this clone. V gene TRBV12-5 combines with J gene TRBJ1-2, with unresolved D. CDR1 LGHNT and CDR2 FRNRAP come from the germline V gene. The CDR3 is 13 amino acids. Trimming shortened V by 1 base and J by 4 bases, and 7 bases separated the two germline ends. Here the CDR3 DNA reads TGTGCTAGTGGTTTGGGACTGAGCTATGGCTACACCTTC. Its translation is CASGLGLSYGYTF.

V gene TRBV10-3 combines with J gene TRBJ1-1; no firm D call. The V gene lost 4 bases and the J gene lost 1 base, with 10 bases spanning the gap. The CDR3 spans 14 residues. Germline V CDR1 and CDR2: ENHRY, SYGVKD. The CDR3 sequence is CAISGTGPNTEAFF. The CDR3 coding sequence is TGTGCCATCAGTGGGACCGGGCCGAACACTGAAGCTTTCTTT.

The chain combines TRBV5-1 with TRBJ2-2; the match to TRBD2 covers 14 bases. V was clipped by 4 bases and J by 6 bases; unmatched bases: 5. The CDR3 is 16 amino acids. CDR1 is SGHRS and CDR2 is YFSETQ in the germline V gene. The CDR3 bases are TGCGCCAGCAGCCCTGGACTAGCGGGGGGTGCCGGGGAGCTGTTTTTT. Its protein product is CASSPGLAGGAGELFF. The full variable domain, with the rest looked up from reference TRBV5-1 and TRBJ2-2, is KAGVTQTPRYLIKTRGQQVTLSCSPISGHRSVSWYQQTPGQGLQFLFEYFSETQRNKGNFPGRFSGRQFSNSRSEMNVSTLELGDSALYLCASSPGLAGGAGELFFGEGSRLTVL.